This is a list of T cell receptor beta chains from one sample in a study of T cells in Graves' hyperthyroidism and ophthalmopathy. One entry per CDR3 protein results from TCRdb running MiXCR on the multiplex PCR reads. The table has around 270,000 distinct CDR3 sequences, roughly 19% seen once. Specimen: blood. These receptors originate from a man in his fifties or sixties with Graves' ophthalmopathy. CDR3s include the opening cysteine and the closing phenylalanine or tryptophan. The order of the fields is D gene, clone size, V gene, J gene, CDR3 DNA, CDR3 protein. The D gene is left open where the match is weak. A row's size may be missing; if present it is once, few, many or a size class.

D: .; size: .; V: TRBV4-1; J: TRBJ2-6; DNA: TGCGCCAGCAGCCAACAGGCCGTGGGGCTGGGGGCTGGGGCCAACGTCCTGACTTTC; CDR3: CASSQQAVGLGAGANVLTF
D: TRBD1; size: .; V: TRBV19; J: TRBJ2-7; DNA: TGTGCCAGTAGTATAGCGGGACAGAGCTCCTACGAGCAGTACTTC; CDR3: CASSIAGQSSYEQYF
D: TRBD2; size: many; V: TRBV7-9; J: TRBJ2-7; DNA: TGTGCCAGCAGCCCTCAAAGCGGGAGCTCCTACGAGCAGTACTTC; CDR3: CASSPQSGSSYEQYF
D: .; size: many; V: TRBV7-8; J: TRBJ1-1; DNA: TGTGCCAGCAGCACGACCGGGGATACTGAAGCTTTCTTT; CDR3: CASSTTGDTEAFF
D: .; size: many; V: TRBV7-3; J: TRBJ2-2; DNA: TGTGCCAGCAGCTGGGACGTGAACACCGGGGAGCTGTTTTTT; CDR3: CASSWDVNTGELFF
D: .; size: many; V: TRBV14; J: TRBJ2-3; DNA: TGTGCCAGCAGCCGATCGGGACTCCGCACAGATACGCAGTATTTT; CDR3: CASSRSGLRTDTQYF
D: .; size: many; V: TRBV7-2; J: TRBJ1-4; DNA: TGTGCCAGCAGCCCCGGGCTCCATGAAAAACTGTTTTTT; CDR3: CASSPGLHEKLFF
D: .; size: .; V: TRBV6-5; J: TRBJ2-2; DNA: TGTGCCAGCAGTTATTCCCGGGGGGCGAGAACCGGGGAGCTGTTTTTT; CDR3: CASSYSRGARTGELFF
D: .; size: many; V: TRBV28; J: TRBJ2-7; DNA: TGTGCCAGCAGTTCGACAGGTATCTCCTACGAGCAGTACTTC; CDR3: CASSSTGISYEQYF
D: TRBD2; size: many; V: TRBV11-2; J: TRBJ2-7; DNA: TGTGCCAGCAGCCTTCTTGCGGGAGGGTCTTACGAGCAGTACTTC; CDR3: CASSLLAGGSYEQYF
D: TRBD1; size: many; V: TRBV5-5; J: TRBJ2-5; DNA: TGTGCCAGCAGTGGGGACAGTACGGAAGAGACCCAGTACTTC; CDR3: CASSGDSTEETQYF
D: TRBD2; size: few; V: TRBV5-5; J: TRBJ2-2; DNA: TGTGCCAGCAGCCTGTTCACTAGCGGGAGGAACACCGGGGAGCTGTTTTTT; CDR3: CASSLFTSGRNTGELFF
D: TRBD1; size: .; V: TRBV5-1; J: TRBJ1-6; DNA: TGCGCCAGCAGCGGCACAGGGGGGCATTCACCCCTCCACTTT; CDR3: CASSGTGGHSPLHF
D: TRBD2; size: many; V: TRBV7-9; J: TRBJ2-2; DNA: TGTGCCAGCAGCTCCTCTCCTAGCGGAAACACCGGGGAGCTGTTTTTT; CDR3: CASSSSPSGNTGELFF
D: TRBD1; size: .; V: TRBV9; J: TRBJ1-1; DNA: TGTGCCAGCAGCGTATCCGGGACAGGTGAAGCTTTCTTT; CDR3: CASSVSGTGEAFF
D: .; size: .; V: TRBV20-1; J: TRBJ1-1; DNA: TGCAGTGCCTTACAGCGGAACACTGAAGCTTTCTTT; CDR3: CSALQRNTEAFF
D: TRBD2; size: .; V: TRBV6-2/TRBV6-3; J: TRBJ2-2; DNA: TGTGCCAGCAGGCCGTCTGGGACTATCACCGGGGAGCTGTTTTTT; CDR3: CASRPSGTITGELFF
D: .; size: .; V: TRBV9; J: TRBJ2-5; DNA: TGTGCCAGCCGCACAGCGGCAGTTCAAGAGACCCAGTACTTC; CDR3: CASRTAAVQETQYF
D: TRBD2; size: .; V: TRBV27; J: TRBJ2-1; DNA: TGTGCCAGCAGTTTCACCCCCTTTCGGACTAGTAGCTACAATGAGCAGTTCTTC; CDR3: CASSFTPFRTSSYNEQFF
D: .; size: .; V: TRBV9; J: TRBJ2-7; DNA: TGTGCCAGCAGCGTAGGGCAGGACTCCTACGAGCAGTACTTC; CDR3: CASSVGQDSYEQYF
D: .; size: many; V: TRBV6-1; J: TRBJ2-5; DNA: TGTGCCAGCGACAAAAGACCCGGAGAGACCCAGTACTTC; CDR3: CASDKRPGETQYF
D: TRBD2; size: few; V: TRBV7-9; J: TRBJ2-1; DNA: TGTGCCAGCAGCTTAGGACAACTAGCGGGAGTGGGCCCACATGAGCAGTTCTTC; CDR3: CASSLGQLAGVGPHEQFF
D: TRBD1; size: many; V: TRBV7-9; J: TRBJ2-5; DNA: TGTGCCAGCAGCTTAGCCCGGACAGGGGAAGAGACCCAGTACTTC; CDR3: CASSLARTGEETQYF
D: .; size: many; V: TRBV20-1; J: TRBJ1-5; DNA: TGCAGTGCCACCCCCGGGACGACTAATCAGCCCCAGCATTTT; CDR3: CSATPGTTNQPQHF
D: TRBD2; size: few; V: TRBV29-1; J: TRBJ2-1; DNA: TGCAGCGTCCTGGGGGGAGCGGGAGGGGGGTATGAGCAGTTCTTC; CDR3: CSVLGGAGGGYEQFF
D: .; size: many; V: TRBV28; J: TRBJ2-7; DNA: TGTGCCAGCAGTTGGCGGTACGAGCAGTACTTC; CDR3: CASSWRYEQYF
D: .; size: .; V: TRBV20-1; J: TRBJ1-2; DNA: TGCAGTGCTCGACCCCGAGCTAACTATGGCTACGCCTTC; CDR3: CSARPRANYGYAF
D: .; size: .; V: TRBV28; J: TRBJ2-1; DNA: TGTGCCAGCAGTTTTTTGGGGGAGCAGTTCTTC; CDR3: CASSFLGEQFF
D: .; size: many; V: TRBV7-9; J: TRBJ2-1; DNA: TGTGCCAGCAGCTCCGCCAATGAGCAGTTCTTC; CDR3: CASSSANEQFF
D: TRBD1; size: .; V: TRBV6-2/TRBV6-3; J: TRBJ2-2; DNA: TGTGCCAGCAGTTACCCCACAGGGGGAACCGGGGAGCTGTTTTTT; CDR3: CASSYPTGGTGELFF
D: .; size: .; V: TRBV9; J: TRBJ2-2; DNA: TGTGCCAGCAGCGTAGCTATGGGGTCCCTTAACACCGGGGAGCTGTTTTTT; CDR3: CASSVAMGSLNTGELFF
D: .; size: .; V: TRBV12-3/TRBV12-4; J: TRBJ2-3; DNA: TGTGCCAGCAGTTTTAACCCTGGACTACGCACAGATACGCAGTATTTT; CDR3: CASSFNPGLRTDTQYF
D: TRBD1; size: many; V: TRBV7-6; J: TRBJ2-3; DNA: TGTGCCAGCAGCTCTATAACAGGGGAGAGAGGGACAGATACGCAGTATTTT; CDR3: CASSSITGERGTDTQYF
D: TRBD1; size: .; V: TRBV29-1; J: TRBJ2-7; DNA: TGCAGCGTTACGTTCCGGGACAGGGCTTCTTACGAGCAGTACTTC; CDR3: CSVTFRDRASYEQYF
D: .; size: many; V: TRBV2; J: TRBJ2-1; DNA: TGTGCCAGCAGCGCAAGACTGACCGGGACTGATTCATTCGGTGAGCAGTTCTTC; CDR3: CASSARLTGTDSFGEQFF
D: TRBD2; size: .; V: TRBV20-1; J: TRBJ2-3; DNA: TGCAGTGCTAGAGAGGCTAGCGGGAATATAGATACGCAGTATTTT; CDR3: CSAREASGNIDTQYF
D: .; size: .; V: TRBV6-5; J: TRBJ1-3; DNA: TGTGCCAGCAGTTACGGGAGGCCGAGCTCTGGAAACACCATATATTTT; CDR3: CASSYGRPSSGNTIYF
D: TRBD1; size: many; V: TRBV2; J: TRBJ1-2; DNA: TGTGCCAGCAGTGAAGCTAGGGACAGCTATGGCTACACCTTC; CDR3: CASSEARDSYGYTF
D: .; size: .; V: TRBV28; J: TRBJ2-7; DNA: TGTGCCAGCAGTACTCAGGGGGGGACCTACGAGCAGTACTTC; CDR3: CASSTQGGTYEQYF
D: .; size: few; V: TRBV5-1; J: TRBJ2-5; DNA: TGCGCCAGCAGCTTGGTGTTGGGGCGGGAGACCCAGTACTTC; CDR3: CASSLVLGRETQYF
D: .; size: .; V: TRBV18; J: TRBJ2-5; DNA: TGTGCCAGCTCAAAATACAGGGGAGGATTGAGCCAAGAGACCCAGTACTTC; CDR3: CASSKYRGGLSQETQYF
D: .; size: many; V: TRBV5-1; J: TRBJ1-2; DNA: TGCGCCAGCAGCCCCCGGACAGATAACTATGGCTACACCTTC; CDR3: CASSPRTDNYGYTF
D: TRBD2; size: many; V: TRBV28; J: TRBJ2-3; DNA: TGTGCCAGCAACCCAAGACTAGCGGGGTTCACAGATACGCAGTATTTT; CDR3: CASNPRLAGFTDTQYF
D: .; size: .; V: TRBV5-6; J: TRBJ2-5; DNA: TGTGCCAGCAGCTTGGTGGGGAATATCGAGACCCAGTACTTC; CDR3: CASSLVGNIETQYF
D: TRBD1; size: .; V: TRBV12-3/TRBV12-4; J: TRBJ2-7; DNA: TGTGCCAGCAGTGAAGGGACAGGGGGCTACGAGCAGTACTTC; CDR3: CASSEGTGGYEQYF
D: .; size: few; V: TRBV5-1; J: TRBJ2-5; DNA: TGCGCCAGCAGCTTGGGAAAGGAAGAGACCCAGTACTTC; CDR3: CASSLGKEETQYF
D: TRBD1; size: .; V: TRBV12-3/TRBV12-4; J: TRBJ1-1; DNA: TGTGCCAGCAGTCCCCGTCAGGGGGCGGCTGAAGCTTTCTTT; CDR3: CASSPRQGAAEAFF
D: .; size: .; V: TRBV4-1; J: TRBJ2-2; DNA: TGCGCCAGCAGCCAAGATATGGAGGGAGCGAACACCGGGGAGCTGTTTTTT; CDR3: CASSQDMEGANTGELFF
D: TRBD2; size: .; V: TRBV9; J: TRBJ2-3; DNA: TGTGCCAGCAGCATTAGCGGGAGTAGCACAGATACGCAGTATTTT; CDR3: CASSISGSSTDTQYF
D: TRBD2; size: .; V: TRBV9; J: TRBJ2-3; DNA: TGTGCCAGCAGCACTAGCGGAAAAAGCACAGATACGCAGTATTTT; CDR3: CASSTSGKSTDTQYF
D: .; size: .; V: TRBV19; J: TRBJ2-2; DNA: TGTGCCAGTAGTCAGACTCGTCTCACCGGGGAGCTGTTTTTT; CDR3: CASSQTRLTGELFF
D: TRBD1; size: once; V: TRBV27; J: TRBJ1-2; DNA: TGTGCCAGCAGTTTAGTGACAGGGGAACCCCTCTGGGGCTACACCTTC; CDR3: CASSLVTGEPLWGYTF
D: TRBD1; size: many; V: TRBV11-2; J: TRBJ2-7; DNA: TGTGCCAGCATGCTTACAACCGGGACAGCGAACTACGAGCAGTACTTC; CDR3: CASMLTTGTANYEQYF
D: .; size: .; V: TRBV6-5; J: TRBJ2-7; DNA: TGTGCCAGCAGTTCCGGACAGTTACTTGGGCAGTACTTC; CDR3: CASSSGQLLGQYF